The T cell receptor beta chain under discussion was sequenced for a study of blood T cell repertoires in COVID-19 (dated by TCRdb to 2020 to 2022). Background on the whole study: Collaborator samples came from the United States, Italy and Spain and covered acute and convalescent phases of COVID-19. The material from the prospective study consisted of cDNA or gDNA derived from T cells, B-cell-depleted T cells, or PBMCs. The dataset comprised deeply sampled blood TCRbeta repertoires from subjects exposed to, actively infected with, or recovered from COVID-19. The repertoires were released in a freely available public database meant as a resource for research on the immune response to SARS-CoV-2. The samples were drawn from two sources: the first 160 participants of the ongoing ImmuneRACE study, and fewer than 1,500 subjects contributed by 6 global collaborators. The sample metadata nearly always contained a de-identified subject ID, COVID-19 status, age in years and sex. HLA class I and class II types, where available, came from metadata supplied by the sample provider rather than from assay-based typing. Results and caveats for the whole study, not just this receptor: Clinical and demographic metadata were provided uncurated, with the amount varying by source and participant.

The immunoSEQ Assay, a bias-controlled multiplex PCR, was used to amplify TCRbeta CDR3 regions from genomic DNA. On the study's bioinformatics: The number of nucleated cells in each sample was estimated from the amplification of reference gene primers within the assay. To quantify the absolute abundance of each unique TCRbeta CDR3 rearrangement, sequence reads were collapsed and filtered. For each sample, productive Simpson clonality was calculated as the square root of Simpson's diversity index over productive rearrangements. Here the immuneACCESS table is served through TCRdb, limited to in-frame sequences with V and J called. Missing clones are a known gap in these copies; in checked studies unresolved V genes cover under half, and the rest lacks a known reason. V, J and clone size were drawn from that table, and D and trimming were deduced from the DNA. Counted in this sample were 140,000 to 150,000 clones; roughly 90% of them appeared once. The biggest ten clones account for about 2.3% of the sample.

The CDR3 runs 15 amino acids, cysteine and phenylalanine included. Only the CDR3 DNA is retained, 45 bases long and in frame from the first base. The V end loses 2 bases and the J end loses 1 base, and a stretch of 11 bases separates them. In the germline V gene, CDR1 corresponds to KGHSH and CDR2 to LQKENI. Each collaborating institution followed its own protocols to collect whole blood in K2EDTA tubes. Collaborator samples were shipped for TCRbeta analysis as frozen whole blood, isolated PBMCs, or DNA extracted from either sample type. Comments on this clone: Its antigen is unknown. Base qualities were left out, and no much larger clone turns up one base away.

This chain joins TRBV18 to TRBJ1-1; a tentative D match to TRBD1 spans 5 bases. The TCR was taken from a human donor in a cohort sampled during active COVID-19. The specimen sequenced was peripheral blood. The CDR3 loop reads CASSPGRQGNTEAFF. The bases read TGTGCCAGCTCACCAGGTCGGCAGGGGAACACTGAAGCTTTCTTT. Here the CDR3 is joined to the reference TRBV18 and TRBJ1-1 genes, and the full variable domain is: NAGVMQNPRHLVRRRGQEARLRCSPMKGHSHVYWYRQLPEEGLKFMVYLQKENIIDESGMPKERFSAEFPKEGPSILRIQQVVRGDSAAYFCASSPGRQGNTEAFFGQGTRLTVV.